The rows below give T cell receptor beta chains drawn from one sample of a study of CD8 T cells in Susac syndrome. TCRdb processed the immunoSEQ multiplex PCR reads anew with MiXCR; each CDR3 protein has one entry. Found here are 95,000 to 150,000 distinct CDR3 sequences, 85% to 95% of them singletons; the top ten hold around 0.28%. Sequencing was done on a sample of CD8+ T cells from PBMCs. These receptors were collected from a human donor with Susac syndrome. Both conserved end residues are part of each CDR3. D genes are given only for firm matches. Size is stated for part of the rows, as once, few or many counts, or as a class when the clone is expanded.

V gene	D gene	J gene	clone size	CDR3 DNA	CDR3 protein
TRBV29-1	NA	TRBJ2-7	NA	TGCAGCGTTGAAGGGATACCGGGCTCCTACGAGCAGTACTTC	CSVEGIPGSYEQYF
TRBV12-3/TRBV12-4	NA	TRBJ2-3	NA	TGTGCCAGCAGTTTAGTCAGGGAAGGAGATACGCAGTATTTT	CASSLVREGDTQYF
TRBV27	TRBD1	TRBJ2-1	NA	TGTGCCAGCAGTTTTCGGCAGGGGGCAATGAATGAGCAGTTCTTC	CASSFRQGAMNEQFF
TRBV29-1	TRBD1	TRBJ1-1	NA	TGCAGCGGTCTAACAGGGGGCTCGAACACTGAAGCTTTCTTT	CSGLTGGSNTEAFF
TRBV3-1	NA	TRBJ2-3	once	TGTGCCAGCAGCCAAGGAGGGCCAGATACGCAGTATTTT	CASSQGGPDTQYF
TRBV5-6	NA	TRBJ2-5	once	TGTGCCAGCAGCTTGGGGGCCGGAGAGACCCAGTACTTC	CASSLGAGETQYF
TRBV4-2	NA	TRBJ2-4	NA	TGTGCCAGCAGCCAAGATGAATCCGTGGGGGAAAACATTCAGTACTTC	CASSQDESVGENIQYF
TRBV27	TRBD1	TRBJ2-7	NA	TGTGCCAGCCGGGGGGACAGGGTCAAATCCTACGAGCAGTACTTC	CASRGDRVKSYEQYF
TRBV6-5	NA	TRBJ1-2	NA	TGTGCCAGCAGTTGGGGTTTCGGAGGCTACACCTTC	CASSWGFGGYTF
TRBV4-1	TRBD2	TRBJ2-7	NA	TGCGCCAGCAGCCCACATATTGCGGGGGGTTCCTACGAGCAGTACTTC	CASSPHIAGGSYEQYF
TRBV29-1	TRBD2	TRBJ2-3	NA	TGCAGCGTTCCCCGACTAGCGGGGCCCGGGGATACGCAGTATTTT	CSVPRLAGPGDTQYF
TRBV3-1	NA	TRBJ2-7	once	TGTGCCAGCAGTATCTCCGGGGGAAGCTCCTACGAGCAGTACTTC	CASSISGGSSYEQYF
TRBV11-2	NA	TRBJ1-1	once	TGTGCCAGCAGCTTAGGGGCGGAATATGAAGCTTTCTTT	CASSLGAEYEAFF
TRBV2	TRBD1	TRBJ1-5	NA	TGTGCCAGCAGGCTAAGACAGGGACTGGACAATCAGCCCCAGCATTTT	CASRLRQGLDNQPQHF
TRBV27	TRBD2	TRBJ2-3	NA	TGTGCCAGCAGTTTTAGCGGGGGAGATACGCAGTATTTT	CASSFSGGDTQYF
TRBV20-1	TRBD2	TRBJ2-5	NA	TGCAGTGCTAGAAGGCGGGGGAGGTTTGGGACCCAGTACTTC	CSARRRGRFGTQYF
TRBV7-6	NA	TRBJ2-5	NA	TGTGCCAGCAGCCGGGAAAATTGGGAGACCCAGTACTTC	CASSRENWETQYF
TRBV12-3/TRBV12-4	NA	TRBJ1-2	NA	TGTGCCAGCAGTTGGGAGGGGATAGGCTATGGCTACACCTTC	CASSWEGIGYGYTF
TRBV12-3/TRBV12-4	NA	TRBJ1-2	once	TGTGCCAGCAGTTTTAGGGGGGCGCGTGGCTACACCTTC	CASSFRGARGYTF
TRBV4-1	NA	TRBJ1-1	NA	TGCGCCAGCAGCCGGTTGGGGATTACTGAAGCTTTCTTT	CASSRLGITEAFF
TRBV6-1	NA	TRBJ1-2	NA	TGTGCCAGCAGTGACCAAGGGGGGCCGGCCTCCGGGGGCTACACCTTC	CASSDQGGPASGGYTF
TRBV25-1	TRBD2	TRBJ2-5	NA	TGTGCCAGCAGTGACCTCACCCGCGGGGGGGCGGGAGAGACCCAGTACTTC	CASSDLTRGGAGETQYF
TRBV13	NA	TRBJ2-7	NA	TGTGCCAGCAGCTTAGTGGGACAACAAAACTCCTACGAGCAGTACTTC	CASSLVGQQNSYEQYF
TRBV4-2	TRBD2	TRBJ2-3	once	TGTGCCAGCAGCCAAGTCGGTAGGCTAGCGGAGACCACAGATACGCAGTATTTT	CASSQVGRLAETTDTQYF
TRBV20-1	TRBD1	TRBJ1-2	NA	TGCAGTGCTAGAGCTGACAGGGGAGCTAACTATGGCTACACCTTC	CSARADRGANYGYTF
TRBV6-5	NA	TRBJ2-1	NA	TGTGCCAGCAGTGAGCTCGGTGGTGTCATCCATGAGCAGTTCTTC	CASSELGGVIHEQFF
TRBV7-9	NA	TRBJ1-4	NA	TGTGCCAGCAGCTTAGCGCAGACAGGTTCTTATGAAAAACTGTTTTTT	CASSLAQTGSYEKLFF
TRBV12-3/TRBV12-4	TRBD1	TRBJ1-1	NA	TGTGCCAGCAGCCGGGACAGGGGCCCCATGAACACTGAAGCTTTCTTT	CASSRDRGPMNTEAFF
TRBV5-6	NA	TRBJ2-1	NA	TGTGCCAGCAGCGTTAGCGGCCAGACTTACAATGAGCAGTTCTTC	CASSVSGQTYNEQFF
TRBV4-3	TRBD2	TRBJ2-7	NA	TGCGCCAGCAGCCAATACGGGGGGGCCTACGAGCAGTACTTC	CASSQYGGAYEQYF
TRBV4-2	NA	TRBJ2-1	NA	TGTGCCAGCAGCCAAGCGTTTACTAGCATTGAGCAGTTCTTC	CASSQAFTSIEQFF
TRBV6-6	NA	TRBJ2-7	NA	TGTGCCAGCACCCAGGGTGGAGGGGACGAGCAGTACTTC	CASTQGGGDEQYF
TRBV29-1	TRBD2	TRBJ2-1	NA	TGCAGCGTTGTTCCCCCTAGCGGGGCCAACTACAATGAGCAGTTCTTC	CSVVPPSGANYNEQFF
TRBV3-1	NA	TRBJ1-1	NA	TGTGCCAGCACCGAACAAGGGGGGTCTAACACTGAAGCTTTCTTT	CASTEQGGSNTEAFF
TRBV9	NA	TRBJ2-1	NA	TGTGCCAGCAGCGCCGAGGGAAACTACAATGAGCAGTTCTTC	CASSAEGNYNEQFF
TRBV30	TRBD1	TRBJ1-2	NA	TGTGCCAATGGACAGGGGGCGGCTGGCTACACCTTC	CANGQGAAGYTF
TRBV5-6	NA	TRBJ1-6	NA	TGTGCCAGCAGCTCGACAGGCTGGAGGTCCTATAATTCACCCCTCCACTTT	CASSSTGWRSYNSPLHF
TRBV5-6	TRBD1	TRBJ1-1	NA	TGTGCCAGCAGCGGGGACAGTGTGAACACTGAAGCTTTCTTT	CASSGDSVNTEAFF
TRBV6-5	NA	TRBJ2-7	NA	TGTGCCAGCAGTTACTCGGGGGCGGGCAGAAACTACGAGCAGTACTTC	CASSYSGAGRNYEQYF
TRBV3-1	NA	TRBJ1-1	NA	TGTGCCAGCAGCCAAGGCGTCTGGACTGAAGCTTTCTTT	CASSQGVWTEAFF
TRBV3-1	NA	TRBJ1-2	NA	TGTGCCAGCAGCATGTGGACAGAAGGGGATGGCTACACCTTC	CASSMWTEGDGYTF
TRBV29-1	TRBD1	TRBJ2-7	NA	TGCAGCGTTGAAGAAGCGGACAGGGGGCTTTACGAGCAGTACTTC	CSVEEADRGLYEQYF
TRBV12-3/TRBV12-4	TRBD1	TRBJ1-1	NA	TGTGCCAGCAGGACAGGGGAGGGGAGAGCTTTCTTT	CASRTGEGRAFF
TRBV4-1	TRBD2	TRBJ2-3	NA	TGCGCCAGCAGGCAACGGACTAGCGGAACTAGCACAGATACGCAGTATTTT	CASRQRTSGTSTDTQYF
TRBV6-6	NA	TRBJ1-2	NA	TGTGCCAGCAGTTATAGGAATGGCTACACCTTC	CASSYRNGYTF
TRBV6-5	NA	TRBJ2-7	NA	TGTGCCAGCAACCCACCGGCATCCTACGAGCAGTACTTC	CASNPPASYEQYF
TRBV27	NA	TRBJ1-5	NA	TGTGCCAGCAGTGTATACCACCCCCAGGGGTTGCCCCAGCATTTT	CASSVYHPQGLPQHF
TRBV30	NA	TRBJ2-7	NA	TGTGCCTGGAGTGTAATGGGCAATTACGAGCAGTACTTC	CAWSVMGNYEQYF
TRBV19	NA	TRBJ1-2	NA	TGTGCCAGTAGCCTAGGGGCCACAGACCACTATGGCTACACCTTC	CASSLGATDHYGYTF
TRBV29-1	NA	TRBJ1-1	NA	TGCAGCGTTGTTCTGGGGAACACTGAAGCTTTCTTT	CSVVLGNTEAFF
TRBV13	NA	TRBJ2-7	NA	TGTGCCAGCAGCTTAGGAGCAGGTAGTAACTACGAGCAGTACTTC	CASSLGAGSNYEQYF
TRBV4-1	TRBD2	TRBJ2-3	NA	TGCGCCAGCAGCCAGGAGCGGGGTGGGTCAGATACGCAGTATTTT	CASSQERGGSDTQYF
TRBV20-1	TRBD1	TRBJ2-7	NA	TGCAGTGCGATCCCGGACAGGGGGCTCTACGAGCAGTACTTC	CSAIPDRGLYEQYF